This T cell receptor beta chain was found in a study of human T cells and chemical hapten exposure. Broader study findings: The study found that DPC sensitization did not change TCRs above 1 in 1000 frequency.

Individual cDNA molecules had unique molecular identifiers attached to them by the library. MiXCR was run by TCRdb on the RACE reads, yielding one entry per CDR3 protein. Counted here are tens of thousands of distinct CDR3 sequences, nearly 4.5% occurring once; the ten biggest clones make up about 6%. As regards this clonotype: The antigen remains unidentified.

As for time point: healthy volunteer bleed at 2 weeks. The authors extracted total RNA from unfractionated whole blood. The source material was whole blood. The receptor's source is a human donor in good health. Some clones in this sample may be carry-over from other donors' samples.

The DNA for the CDR3 is TGTGCCAGCAGTTACACGCAGGGGGTTTACAATGAGCAGTTCTTC. This translates into CASSYTQGVYNEQFF. The J gene is TRBJ2-1, the V gene TRBV6-5; 7 bases line up with TRBD1. The trim removed 2 bases at V and 4 bases at J, leaving 5 bases unmatched. Germline CDR1 reads MNHEY; CDR2 reads SVGAGI. This CDR3 is 15 amino acids long.